A single sample gave rise to the 13 T cell receptor beta chains below, sequenced in a study of monozygotic twins with cystic fibrosis (TCRdb year 2021). The library was generated by the immunoSEQ multiplex PCR assay. As stored in TCRdb, this immuneACCESS dataset retains in-frame rearrangements with V and J assigned. A fraction of the clones does not appear; measured against another copy, unresolved V genes explain less than half of the discrepancy, and the remainder lacks a known reason. The sample records 30,000 to 40,000 clones, about 89% of which are singletons. The ten most abundant clones make up less than 0.2% of the sample. The specimen sequenced was blood. These receptors were obtained from a boy between 2 and 10 years old with cystic fibrosis.

V is TRBV7-3 and J is TRBJ2-7; 9 nucleotides line up with TRBD2. Germline CDR1 SGHTA, CDR2 FQGTGA. V trimming: 2 bases; J trimming: 5 bases; junction bases outside the gene matches: 4. The CDR3 has 14 amino acids. CDR3 bases: TGTGCCAGCAGCTTAGGAACTAGCGGGCACGAGCAGTACTTC. Translated, it gives CASSLGTSGHEQYF.

This chain links TRBV2 with TRBJ1-2; D is ambiguous. Germline CDR1 reads SNHLY; CDR2 reads FYNNEI. The CDR3 is 13 amino acids. The V and J ends lost 4 bases and 4 bases respectively, with 10 bases between them. In DNA, the CDR3 is TGTGCCAGCAGTGTGGCCGCCGCCTATGGCTACACCTTC. Protein: CASSVAAAYGYTF.

J is TRBJ2-7 and V is TRBV27, with D hard to call. V shed 4 bases and J shed 7 bases, with 11 bases lying between them. CDR3 size: 12 residues. CDR1 and CDR2 (germline): MNHEY, SMNVEV (reference sequence). The CDR3, as DNA: TGTGCCAGCAGTTCCCCTTTTGGGGAGCAGTACTTC. This codes for CASSSPFGEQYF.

The chain uses TRBV19 and TRBJ1-2; TRBD1 is a possible D gene (6 bases). This CDR3 has 15 residues. The germline CDR1 and CDR2 sequences are LNHDA and SQIVND (reference sequence). V lost 1 base and J 2 bases, leaving 11 bases between the germline ends. The CDR3 here is CASSIVSRGNYGYTF. DNA for the CDR3: TGTGCCAGTAGTATAGTATCGAGGGGGAACTATGGCTACACCTTC.

CDR3 loop: CASSFGGAGTDTQYF. Here the CDR3 DNA reads TGTGCCAGCAGCTTTGGGGGGGCTGGGACAGATACGCAGTATTTT. The rearrangement uses TRBV7-6 and TRBJ2-3; maybe TRBD2 (7 bases). This CDR3 is 15 amino acids long. Germline-derived CDR1 and CDR2 are SGHVS and FNYEAQ. V was trimmed by 3 bases and J by 3 bases, leaving 13 bases between them.

The J gene is TRBJ1-1, the V gene TRBV15; perhaps TRBD1 as D (5 bases). CDR3 size: 15 residues. V lost 0 bases, J lost 1 base, and 9 bases lay in between. Germline V gives CDR1 LNHNV, CDR2 YYDKDF (reference sequence). CDR3 bases: TGTGCCACCAGCAGAGATCTGGGGGAGAACACTGAAGCTTTCTTT. Translation: CATSRDLGENTEAFF. Filled out from reference TRBV15 and TRBJ1-1, the complete variable domain reads DAMVIQNPRYQVTQFGKPVTLSCSQTLNHNVMYWYQQKSSQAPKLLFHYYDKDFNNEADTPDNFQSRRPNTSFCFLDIRSPGLGDTAMYLCATSRDLGENTEAFFGQGTRLTVV.

V and J are TRBV5-6 and TRBJ1-1; 9 bases align to TRBD1. This CDR3 region has 12 residues. Germline trimming cut 2 bases from V and 8 bases from J; bases unmatched to any gene: 1. The germline gives CDR1 SGHDT, CDR2 YYEEEE. The CDR3 loop is CASSFGTGEAFF. CDR3 bases: TGTGCCAGCAGCTTCGGGACAGGGGAAGCTTTCTTT. The full variable domain, its missing parts supplied by reference TRBV5-6 and TRBJ1-1, is DAGVTQSPTHLIKTRGQQVTLRCSPKSGHDTVSWYQQALGQGPQFIFQYYEEEERQRGNFPDRFSGHQFPNYSSELNVNALLLGDSALYLCASSFGTGEAFFGQGTRLTVV.

The chain joins TRBV18 to TRBJ2-1; D may match TRBD1 or TRBD2 (5 bases each). Per the germline V gene, CDR1 is KGHSH and CDR2 is LQKENI. Trimming took 1 base from V and 2 from J, leaving 12 bases between them. The CDR3 spans 16 residues. CDR3 sequence: CASSPRGTPTYNEQFF. In nucleotides, the CDR3 is TGTGCCAGCTCACCACGGGGGACCCCCACCTACAATGAGCAGTTCTTC.

The chain employs TRBV19 and TRBJ2-3; D may be TRBD1 or TRBD2 (6 bases each). The CDR3 contains 16 residues. Trimming took off 10 bases at V and 2 bases at J, with 22 bases between the two ends. Per the germline V gene, CDR1 is LNHDA and CDR2 is SQIVND (reference sequence). DNA of the CDR3: TGTGCCACCCAACCGGGGGCTAGCTGGGCCACAGATACGCAGTATTTT. It specifies CATQPGASWATDTQYF.

V is TRBV7-9 and J is TRBJ2-1, with D perhaps matching TRBD1 (6 bases). Germline CDR1 is SEHNR and CDR2 is FQNEAQ (reference sequence). CDR3 length: 12 amino acids. Trimming removed 5 bases from V and 9 bases from J, with 11 bases in between. The CDR3 protein is CASSIQGTEQFF. As DNA, the CDR3 is TGTGCCAGCAGCATTCAGGGGACTGAGCAGTTCTTC.

The V call is TRBV7-9, the J call TRBJ2-1, with 9 bases lining up with TRBD2. The CDR3 runs 17 residues. V shed 8 bases and J 0 bases; nucleotides not matched to a gene: 11. Germline CDR1 reads SEHNR; CDR2 reads FQNEAQ (reference sequence). The CDR3 DNA sequence: TGTGCCAGCTCGGGGGTCATTAGCGGGAGCTCCTACAATGAGCAGTTCTTC. Translating gives CASSGVISGSSYNEQFF.

V and J are TRBV7-3 and TRBJ1-1; the D gene is possibly TRBD1 (6 bases). The V end was cut by 5 bases, the J end by 3 bases, with 10 bases between. CDR1 is SGHTA and CDR2 is FQGTGA in the germline V gene. The CDR3 contains 13 residues. This chain's CDR3 is CASSPRGYTEAFF. Written as DNA, the CDR3 is TGTGCCAGCAGCCCCAGGGGCTACACTGAAGCTTTCTTT.

In this sample, this clone turned up once. This rearrangement joins TRBV5-4 to TRBJ1-1, with TRBD1 as a possible D gene (6 bases). Germline V gives CDR1 SGHNT, CDR2 YYREEE (reference sequence). The V end was cut by 2 bases, the J end by 4 bases, with 12 bases between. The CDR3 is 14 residues long. The CDR3: CASSLPGGPTEAFF. CDR3 coding DNA: TGTGCCAGCAGCTTACCTGGGGGGCCCACTGAAGCTTTCTTT.